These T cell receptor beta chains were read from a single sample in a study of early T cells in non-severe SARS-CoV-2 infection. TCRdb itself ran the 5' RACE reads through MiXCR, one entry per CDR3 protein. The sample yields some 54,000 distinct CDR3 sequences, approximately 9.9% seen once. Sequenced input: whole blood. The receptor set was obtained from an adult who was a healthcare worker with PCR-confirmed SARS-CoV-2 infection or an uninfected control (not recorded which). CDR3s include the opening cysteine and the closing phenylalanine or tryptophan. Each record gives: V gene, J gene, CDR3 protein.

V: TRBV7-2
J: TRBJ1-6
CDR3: CASSGQLGSYNSPLHF

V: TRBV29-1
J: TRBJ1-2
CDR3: CSVELVGAGQKAHTF

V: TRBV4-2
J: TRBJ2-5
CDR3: CASSQDRLAEAVATQYF

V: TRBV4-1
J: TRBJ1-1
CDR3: CASRQVRGEGLNTEAFF

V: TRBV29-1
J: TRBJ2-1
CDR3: CSVTTSGGVGDEQFF

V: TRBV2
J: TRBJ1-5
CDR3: CASSDGGLWPQHF

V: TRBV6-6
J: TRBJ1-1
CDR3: CASSSYDRDEEAFF

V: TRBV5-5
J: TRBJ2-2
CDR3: CASSYGTDTGELFF

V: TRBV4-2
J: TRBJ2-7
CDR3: CASSQDVAEASFSEQYF

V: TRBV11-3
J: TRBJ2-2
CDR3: CASSSRGTSGGSGELFF

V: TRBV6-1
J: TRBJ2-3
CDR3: CASTSGRAEDTQYF

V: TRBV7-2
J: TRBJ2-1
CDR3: CASSLLGTPPRGQFF

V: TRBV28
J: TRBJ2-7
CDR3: CASSLSGLAGDYEQYF

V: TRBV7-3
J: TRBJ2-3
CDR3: CANKDPPGDTQYF

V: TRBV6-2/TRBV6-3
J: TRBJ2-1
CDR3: CASSSLGLAGADEQFF

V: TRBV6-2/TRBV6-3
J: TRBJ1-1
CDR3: CASKPPGPNTEAFF

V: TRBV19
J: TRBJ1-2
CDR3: CASSMGQPYGYTF

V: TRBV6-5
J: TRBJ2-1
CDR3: CASGGAQGSWGREQFF

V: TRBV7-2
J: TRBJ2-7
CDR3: CASSLGDRSFNEQYF

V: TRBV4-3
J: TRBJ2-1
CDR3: CASSQEPRGSYNEQFF

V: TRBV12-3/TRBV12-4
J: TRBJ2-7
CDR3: CASSFQGALSEQYF

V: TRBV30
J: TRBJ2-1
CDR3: CAWSVRRVGTNEQFF

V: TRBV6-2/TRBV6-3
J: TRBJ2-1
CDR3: CASSYVVGDRSYNEQFF

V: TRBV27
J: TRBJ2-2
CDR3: CASSFPRGGAFVGELFF

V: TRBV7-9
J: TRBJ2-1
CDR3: CASSLTLRQGQFF

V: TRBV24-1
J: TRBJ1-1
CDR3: CATSDWTNTEAFF

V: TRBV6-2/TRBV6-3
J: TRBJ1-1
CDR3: CASSFVGQGAEAFF

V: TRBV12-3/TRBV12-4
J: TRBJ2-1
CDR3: CASTLEHEQFF

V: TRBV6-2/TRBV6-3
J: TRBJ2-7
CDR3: CASREGQRYYEQYF

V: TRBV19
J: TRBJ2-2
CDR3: CASNFGQTTGELFF

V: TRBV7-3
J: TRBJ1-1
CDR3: CASSGGPNTEAFF

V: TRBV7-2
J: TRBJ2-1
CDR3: CASSFMAGGWNEQFF

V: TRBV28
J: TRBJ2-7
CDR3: CASSYMGGLAGGGSSYEQYF

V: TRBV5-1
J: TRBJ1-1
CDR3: CASSLVPTGLEQAFF

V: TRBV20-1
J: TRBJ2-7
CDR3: CSAIALGGGFGYEQYF

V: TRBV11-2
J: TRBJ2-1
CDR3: CASRSHSGLAVGVRQFF

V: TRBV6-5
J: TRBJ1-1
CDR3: CASRIPLRNTEAFF

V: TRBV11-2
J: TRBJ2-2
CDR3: CASSLVRGTGELFF

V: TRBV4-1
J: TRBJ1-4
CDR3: CASSQDPNEKLFF

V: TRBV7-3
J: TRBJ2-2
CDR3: CASSLNYAGTSGVGTGELFF

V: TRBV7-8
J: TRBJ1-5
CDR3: CASSLNEDQPQHF

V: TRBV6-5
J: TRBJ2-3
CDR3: CASSQLAGGPDTQYF

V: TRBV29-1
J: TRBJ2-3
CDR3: CSSYGGLNTDTQYF

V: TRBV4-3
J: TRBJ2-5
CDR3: CASSQDSRGETQYF

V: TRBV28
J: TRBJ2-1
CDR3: CASSRQGGGNEQFF

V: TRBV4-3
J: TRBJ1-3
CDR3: CASSQGHPNLGNTIYF

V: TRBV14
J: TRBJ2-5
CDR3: CASSKIGSSWQETQYF

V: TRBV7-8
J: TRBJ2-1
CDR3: CASSPGNLGGQFF

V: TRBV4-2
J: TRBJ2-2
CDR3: CASSQSTGTSLGELFF

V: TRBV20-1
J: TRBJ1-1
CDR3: CSARDITGGVNTEAFF

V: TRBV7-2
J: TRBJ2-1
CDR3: CASSLSQRNEQFF

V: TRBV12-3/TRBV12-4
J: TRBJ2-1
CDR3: CASSFGQGRNEQFF

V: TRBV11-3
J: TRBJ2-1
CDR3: CASSHRLAGAHNEQFF

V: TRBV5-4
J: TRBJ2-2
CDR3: CASTRTTNTGELFF